A single T cell receptor beta chain is shown here with its context. The data stem from a study of blood T cell repertoires in COVID-19. The overall study: The United States, Italy and Spain provided the acute and convalescent COVID-19 samples. From T cells, B-cell-depleted T cells, or PBMCs came the material, which was cDNA or gDNA.

Authors' analysis steps: How many nucleated cells were present was estimated from reference gene primer amplification. Libraries were prepared by immunoSEQ multiplex PCR; TCRdb keeps only in-frame clonotypes and omits some of them. V and J calls and clone size are those listed in that table; D and trimming were worked out from the DNA. Altogether about 65,000 clones are present, 90% being singletons, with the ten largest covering 1.3%. Germline values: CDR1 SQVTM, CDR2 ANQGSEA. Between the trimmed V and J ends, which lost 1 base and 1 base, there was a span of 11 bases. The CDR3 sequence is 15 residues long.

V is TRBV29-1 and J is TRBJ2-1; possible D gene TRBD2, 5 bases. The origin of this receptor is a man in his sixties with acute or convalescent COVID-19. Sequenced material: peripheral blood. The CDR3 nucleotides read TGCAGCGTTGAAGGGGAGCTCAGGTCCTACAATGAGCAGTTCTTC. It specifies CSVEGELRSYNEQFF.